The T cell receptor beta chain described here comes from a study of T cell changes during pregnancy in multiple sclerosis. The CDR3 covers 13 residues. Germline-derived CDR1 and CDR2 are KGHSH and LQKENI. With 6 bases removed from V and 1 base from J, the gap between germline ends came to 9 bases. Some clones are missing from TCRdb's copy, which holds only in-frame ones; the method was immunoSEQ multiplex PCR. Altogether around 15,000 clones are present, 90% to 95% being singletons, with the ten largest covering roughly 2.8%. This TCR came from a female donor in good health, enrolled as a control in a pregnancy study. The sample consisted of peripheral blood, taken in the second trimester of pregnancy. The V and J genes are TRBV18 and TRBJ1-1; D is ambiguous. The CDR3 nucleotides read TGTGCCAGCTCTCTCGACACGAACACTGAAGCTTTCTTT. It translates to CASSLDTNTEAFF.